This T cell receptor (beta chain) was retrieved from a study of cytomegalovirus exposure and HLA in healthy donors (dated by TCRdb to between 2016 and 2019). With regard to the full study: An earlier analysis of fewer than 750 of the donors reported 250 to 300 Gb of sequence data and 117 million unique TCR beta sequences obtained from some 200 million T cells. A later genetic analysis used genome-wide SNP genotypes for about three fifths of the 666 donors, treating that subset as a discovery cohort. Besides the first cohort of more than 650 subjects, a separate validation cohort made up of over a hundred different subjects was used. The study combined high-throughput TCR immunosequencing, statistical association of individual TCRs with disease status, and machine learning to predict cytomegalovirus infection status. Four or five DR-DQ haplotypes were treated as single units for association and clustering because of strong linkage in the cohort. Around 320 gigabases of sequencing data and approximately 85 million unique TCR sequences were included in an early release covering about 700 HLA-typed donors. Alongside the repertoire data, information on donor age, sex, ethnicity and CMV serostatus was compiled. In the later analysis, no new phenotypic data were used to find candidate immune exposures; instead, reliance was placed on TCR beta sequences and their occurrence across donors. Every discovery cohort repertoire had been produced on one sequencing platform. The study used immunosequencing to profile the T cell repertoires of about 670 subjects and linked those repertoires to cytomegalovirus serostatus. Of the roughly 400 genotyped donors, approximately 82% fell in the genetic ancestry cluster associated with self-reported Caucasian donors. Class I and class II HLA loci were covered by the typing at four-digit resolution. The study aimed to test whether signatures of past pathogen exposure could be identified by cataloging public T cell receptors. In a later analysis, previously published TCR beta repertoires from 666 donors were re-analyzed and high-resolution HLA genotyping was added so that TCR occurrence patterns could be studied. The number of typed donors differed by locus: 629-630 for A, B, C, DRB1 and DQB1; 500 to 550 for DQA1; fewer than 610 for DPA1; and around 490 for DPB1. Across about 380 genotyped donors of the cohort, an average of approximately 220,000 unique TCR beta nucleotide sequences per donor were sequenced, and roughly a sixth of those sequences were non-productive. To decide whether each TCR beta V gene segment behaved as functional or pseudogenic, an earlier analysis of approximately 590 of the donors relied on high-throughput TCR beta sequencing. Paper-wide results and their limitations: Roughly uniform sequencing depth across donors was assumed in presence/absence analyses, although this assumption may not hold. Because HLA typing was unavailable for some donors at each locus, only the typed subset was used in association tests. A cluster of highly shared sequence variants was judged likely to be a technical artifact of the sequencing pipeline. The earlier analysis of some 560 of the donors excluded approximately 15 rarely observed V segments, including chromosome 9 orphons, because counts were too low. The classifier was reported to diagnose cytomegalovirus status with high specificity and sensitivity in both the original and validation cohorts. Because the 87-base-pair reads could not distinguish some IMGT-functional V segments, including TRBV6-2 and TRBV6-3, those segments were excluded. A further reported finding was that TCR beta sequences accurately predicted the HLA-A and HLA-B alleles for most subjects in the first cohort. Only TCR beta chains were sequenced in this cohort, and the absence of alpha or paired-chain data limited detectable features. When HLA alleles, especially DR and DQ, strongly co-occurred, TCR associations were difficult to assign to individual alleles. The study gave a list of under 200 TCR beta chains associated with cytomegalovirus. V-gene and J-gene trimming of TCR beta chains was associated with a missense DCLRE1C variant in a later genetic analysis, and the association was replicated in an independent cohort. A later analysis reported that several top co-occurrence clusters appeared linked to parvovirus B19, influenza, CMV and Epstein-Barr virus. In a later genetic analysis, fewer N-insertions in productive TCRs were reported among donors in an Asian-associated ancestry cluster than the approximately 630-donor mean. In a later analysis, TCR association rates were found to vary across HLA loci, with the most associated TCRs seen for DRB1 alleles and the fewest for HLA-C alleles. Broadly in line with IMGT annotations, most TCR beta V segments showed up in productive rearrangements about 87% or about 30% of the time in an earlier analysis of under 700 of the donors. A later analysis found that most CMV-associated TCR beta chains appeared HLA-restricted, with HLA associations seemingly driven largely by CMV exposure. The authors suggested that the approach could potentially be extended to other disease states and immunological phenotypes. In vitro tests confirmed that a few of the cytomegalovirus-associated TCR beta chains recognize cytomegalovirus antigens. Linkage disequilibrium might explain the correlated functional status among segregating V segments, but an unknown experimental factor could not be ruled out. Compared with equally common non-associated chains, HLA-associated TCR beta chains in a later analysis were more clonally expanded and had lower generation probabilities. A later analysis associated about 17,000 TCR beta sequences with specific HLA alleles at a false discovery rate of 0.05. For the cohort, immune exposure information was limited to CMV serostatus. Most TCR sequences were observed very rarely across donors, whereas some public TCRs were present in many individuals.

The cohort was made up of 666 healthy bone marrow donors. Cohort members were all nominally healthy when sampled, although unrecorded immune exposures were likely present. The donor tested CMV seropositive and was one of the 289 seropositive cohort members. A peripheral blood sample was collected from each donor, and TCR beta sequencing was performed on peripheral blood mononuclear cells. Genomic DNA was extracted from the blood cell samples with the Qiagen DNeasy Blood Extraction Kit. Library preparation used the immunoSEQ multiplex PCR assay. For the multiplex PCR, a mixture combining 60 forward primers for TCR Vbeta segments and 13 reverse primers for TCR Jbeta segments was used. A multiplex PCR assay on genomic DNA amplified the CDR3 region of rearranged TCR beta genes. The amplified TCR beta libraries were sequenced on the Illumina HiSeq System as 87-base-pair reads. Processing in the source paper ran as follows. A later analysis counted approximately 84 million unique TCR beta chains across the approximately 700 repertoires, and some 11 million of these chains were shared by at least two donors. Raw reads were error-corrected and collapsed into unique sequences by a nearest-neighbor algorithm in which closely related sequences were merged to remove PCR and sequencing errors. CDR3 sequences were aligned to IMGT reference sequences to assign V, D and J gene segments. For a sequence to be retained, a match of at least six nucleotides was required to both a V gene segment and a J gene segment. Rearrangements were called productive when the CDR3 lacked stop codons and stayed in frame with V and J; all others were non-productive. CDR3 was defined by IMGT convention, running from the second conserved V-encoded cysteine to the conserved J-encoded phenylalanine. The earlier analysis of some 540 of the donors excluded any sequence lacking an unambiguous match to a single V gene segment. In an earlier analysis of approximately 550 of the donors, V segments were called functional above 56.7% productive rearrangements and were called segregating when the between-donor standard deviation exceeded 5%. To diagnose cytomegalovirus status from the catalog of TCR beta chain sequences, a statistical classification framework was built. In a later analysis, TCR nucleotide sequences were compared against IMGT/GENE-DB human TR gene sequences so that V and J genes could be assigned. A later analysis assigned CDR3 sequences and most-parsimonious VDJ recombination scenarios with the TCRdist pipeline. In a later analysis, each TCR beta chain was defined by its CDR3 amino acid sequence together with its V-gene family, and reads lacking a unique V-gene family were excluded. To address suspected cross-contamination and a sequencing artifact, a later analysis removed a few hundred highly shared, low-generation-probability nucleotide sequences. For each public chain, a later analysis derived a clonal expansion index from normalized ranks of inferred template counts within each repertoire. Generation probabilities in a later analysis came from a VDJ recombination model fitted to out-of-frame rearrangements, and those results were checked against IGoR. A later analysis scored TCR-TCR, TCR-HLA and TCR-CMV co-occurrence with hypergeometric tests, applying a repertoire-size bias correction to TCR pairs. False discovery rates were estimated in a later analysis by permuting HLA or CMV assignments 20 times. In a later analysis, co-occurring TCRs were grouped using DBSCAN, and TCRdist sequence similarity was added for clustering within HLA-allele-positive subsets. Co-occurrence clustering excluded repertoires with fewer than 30,000 or more than 120,000 public chains, plus five with anomalous nucleotide sharing. TCRdb stores this immuneACCESS table with in-frame sequences only. Part of the clones is absent; in the studies checked, under half of the shortfall reflects unresolved V genes, and no reason is known for the rest. V, J and clone size are those of that table, while D and trimming were read from the DNA. The sample table contains 120,000 or so clones; only one count was recorded for approximately 84% of them. In total, the top ten clones hold 3% to 4% of the sample.

The germline V end is reduced by 3 bases and the J end by 3 bases; junction bases left unmatched: 0. In the germline V gene (reference sequence), CDR1 corresponds to GTSNPN and CDR2 to SVGIG. The CDR3 measures 15 amino acids from cysteine to phenylalanine. The sequence is cut down to CDR3 DNA, 45 bases in frame from base 1. A word on this clone: Its antigen is currently not known. Base-call qualities are not available, and no considerably larger clone is one nucleotide away.

This TCR was recovered from a young man in good health and CMV-seropositive. The rearrangement joined TRBV30 to TRBJ2-2; 14 middle bases align to TRBD2. The sample taken for sequencing was PBMCs. Here is the DNA: TGTGCCTGGAGGGGACTAGCGGGAGACACCGGGGAGCTGTTTTTT. This yields the protein CAWRGLAGDTGELFF.